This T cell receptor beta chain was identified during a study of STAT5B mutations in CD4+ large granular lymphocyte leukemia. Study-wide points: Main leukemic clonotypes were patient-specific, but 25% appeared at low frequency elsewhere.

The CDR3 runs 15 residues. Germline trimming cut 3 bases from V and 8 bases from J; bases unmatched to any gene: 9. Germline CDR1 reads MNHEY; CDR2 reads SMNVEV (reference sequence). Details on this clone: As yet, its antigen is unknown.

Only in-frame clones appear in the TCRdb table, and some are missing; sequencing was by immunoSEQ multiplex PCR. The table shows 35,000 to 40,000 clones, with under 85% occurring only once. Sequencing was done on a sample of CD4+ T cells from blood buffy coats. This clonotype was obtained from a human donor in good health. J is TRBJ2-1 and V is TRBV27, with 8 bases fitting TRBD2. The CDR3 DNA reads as TGTGCCAGCAGTTTGAAAAGGACTAGCCACCATGAGCAGTTCTTC. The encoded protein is CASSLKRTSHHEQFF.